A single sample gave rise to the 19 T cell receptor beta chains below, sequenced in a study of blood T cell repertoires in COVID-19. Profiled with immunoSEQ multiplex PCR; TCRdb holds only in-frame clones, not every one. The repertoire has roughly 100,000 clones, around 90% of them found once; the top ten carry around 3.2%. Sequenced material: peripheral blood. Receptors originate from a human donor in a cohort sampled during active COVID-19.

V is TRBV6-5 and J is TRBJ2-3, with 8 bases identical to TRBD2. The length of the CDR3 is 16 residues. With V trimmed by 1 base and J by 1 base, 4 bases remained unmatched. Germline CDR1 and CDR2: MNHEY and SVGAGI. The CDR3 region has the DNA TGTGCCAGCAGTTACTTGCGGGGGGTTGGCACAGATACGCAGTATTTT. Amino acid sequence: CASSYLRGVGTDTQYF.

CDR3 in amino acids: CASSEGAVPPGYTF. The CDR3 region has the DNA TGTGCCAGCAGCGAGGGTGCCGTACCCCCCGGCTACACCTTC. This chain joins TRBV5-6 and TRBJ1-2; D is unclear. This CDR3 has 14 residues. The germline V and J ends were trimmed by 4 bases and 8 bases, with 18 bases remaining between them. Germline CDR1 SGHDT, CDR2 YYEEEE.

This clone occurred a few times. The gene calls are TRBV3-1 (or the pseudogene TRBV3-2) and TRBJ1-1, with D unclear. This CDR3 comprises 11 residues. Germline CDR1 is LGHDT and CDR2 is YNNKEL (reference sequence). V was cut by 3 bases and J by 5 bases, with 4 bases left in between. CDR3 loop: CASSHQTEAFF. DNA for the CDR3: TGTGCCAGCAGCCATCAAACTGAAGCTTTCTTT.

This rearrangement joins TRBV19 to TRBJ2-7; tentatively, D is TRBD2 (6 bases). The V gene's germline CDR1 is LNHDA and CDR2 SQIVND (reference sequence). The V end was cut by 6 bases, the J end by 2 bases, with 17 bases between. The length of the CDR3 is 15 residues. CDR3 region: CASRRGALSTYEQYF. The CDR3 DNA sequence: TGTGCCAGTAGGCGCGGGGCTTTGTCAACCTACGAGCAGTACTTC.

The chain is built from TRBV10-3 and TRBJ2-5; the D gene is possibly TRBD2 (6 bases). Germline V CDR1 and CDR2: ENHRY, SYGVKD. The CDR3 has 14 residues. Between the trimmed V and J ends, which lost 8 bases and 3 bases, there was a span of 16 bases. The CDR3 DNA sequence: TGTGCCATCTCTCGAGTGGGGGGAAAAGAGACCCAGTACTTC. Protein product: CAISRVGGKETQYF.

The chain couples TRBV14 to TRBJ2-3; the match to TRBD1 covers 7 bases. From germline, CDR1 is SGHDN and CDR2 FVKESK. J was trimmed by 2 bases and V by 4 bases; bases with no gene match: 9. CDR3 length equals 16 residues. CDR3 loop: CASSLGQVLFTDTQYF. The CDR3 nucleotides are TGTGCCAGCAGCCTCGGACAGGTCCTATTCACAGATACGCAGTATTTT.

J is TRBJ2-3 and V is TRBV19, with TRBD2 matching over 8 bases. Unmatched junction bases numbered 3, after V lost 3 bases and J lost 4 bases. The CDR3 runs to 14 residues. The germline gives CDR1 LNHDA, CDR2 SQIVND (reference sequence). As DNA, the CDR3 is TGTGCCAGTAGTATTGGCGGGGGGCCAGATACGCAGTATTTT. It specifies CASSIGGGPDTQYF.

The gene calls are TRBV24-1 and TRBJ1-2; TRBD1 matches 7 bases. The trim removed 9 bases at V and 0 bases at J, leaving 0 bases unmatched. CDR1 and CDR2 (germline): KGHDR, SFDVKD. The CDR3 is 12 residues long. The CDR3 DNA reads as TGTGCCACCCAGGGGGCTAACTATGGCTACACCTTC. Translating gives CATQGANYGYTF.

The CDR3 nucleotides are TGTGCCAGCAGTGAAGCGCTTCCCCAAACAGGGCAAGAGACCCAGTACTTC. Protein: CASSEALPQTGQETQYF. The gene calls are TRBV2 and TRBJ2-5; D is possibly TRBD1 (6 bases). Per germline, CDR1 SNHLY and CDR2 FYNNEI. The V end was cut by 0 bases, the J end by 2 bases, with 16 bases between. The CDR3 loop spans 17 amino acids.

V gene TRBV5-6 combines with J gene TRBJ2-1; 14 bases are a match to TRBD2. CDR1 SGHDT and CDR2 YYEEEE come from the germline V gene. CDR3 length: 12 residues. Trimming took 4 bases from V and 14 from J; bases not matched to a gene: 2. Here the CDR3 DNA reads TGTGCCAGCAGCCCGGGACTAGCGGGGGAGTTCTTC. Its protein product is CASSPGLAGEFF.

As DNA, the CDR3 is TGTGCCAGCAGCTGGGGCGCCGGGCGGGGGGACTACGAGCAGTACTTC. Protein sequence: CASSWGAGRGDYEQYF. J is TRBJ2-7 and V is TRBV11-3, with 8 bases lining up with TRBD2. Trimming removed 4 bases from V and 3 bases from J; junction bases left unmatched: 11. The CDR3 length is 16 residues. Per germline, CDR1 SGHNT and CDR2 YENEEA.

This sequence joins TRBV7-8 and TRBJ2-7, with TRBD1 matching over 11 bases. The CDR3 loop spans 14 amino acids. From germline, CDR1 is SGHVS and CDR2 FQNEAQ. Losses at the gene ends were 5 bases for V and 5 bases for J; bases not matched to a gene: 5. The CDR3 loop reads CASSPRDRGNEQYF. The DNA of the CDR3 is TGTGCCAGCAGCCCCAGGGACAGGGGGAACGAGCAGTACTTC.

The chain employs TRBV19 and TRBJ1-5, with D possibly matching TRBD1 (5 bases). CDR3 length equals 16 residues. V lost 5 bases to trimming and J lost 1 base, with 15 bases between them. The germline CDR1 and CDR2 sequences are LNHDA and SQIVND (reference sequence). The CDR3: CASSPAAGRSNQPQHF. Written as DNA, the CDR3 is TGTGCCAGTAGTCCTGCAGCGGGACGGAGCAATCAGCCCCAGCATTTT.

The V gene is TRBV13, the J gene TRBJ1-2; TRBD1 is a possible D gene (5 bases). The CDR3 totals 14 residues. V shed 5 bases and J shed 5 bases, with 15 bases lying between them. The V gene's germline CDR1 is PRHDT and CDR2 FYEKMQ (reference sequence). The DNA of the CDR3 is TGTGCCAGCAGCCGTTACAGGTTCCCATATGGCTACACCTTC. As protein: CASSRYRFPYGYTF.

V is TRBV24-1 and J is TRBJ1-1, with D unclear. The V gene lost 5 bases and the J gene lost 0 bases, with 18 bases spanning the gap. CDR1 and CDR2 from the germline V gene are KGHDR and SFDVKD. The CDR3 has 17 residues. For the CDR3, the DNA is TGTGCCACCAGTGCGGGAGAGGGAAAACCATTGAACACTGAAGCTTTCTTT. This gives the protein CATSAGEGKPLNTEAFF.

The rearrangement uses TRBV5-4 and TRBJ2-2; 12 bases are shared with TRBD2. The V gene end was trimmed by 5 bases and the J gene end by 4 bases; junction bases not matched to a gene: 6. Germline CDR1 and CDR2: SGHNT and YYREEE (reference sequence). The CDR3 consists of 16 residues. CDR3 coding DNA: TGTGCCAGCAGTCAATCTAGCGGGGGGGGCACCGGGGAGCTGTTTTTT. Translating it yields CASSQSSGGGTGELFF.

CDR3 in DNA: TGTGCTAGTGGTTTTGAGGAGCCCCAGCATTTT. Its translation is CASGFEEPQHF. The chain employs TRBV12-5 and TRBJ1-5; no definite D call. Germline CDR1 and CDR2: LGHNT and FRNRAP. The CDR3 spans 11 residues. V lost 3 bases to trimming and J lost 8 bases, with 5 bases between them.

This chain connects TRBV18 to TRBJ1-3; perhaps TRBD1 as D (5 bases). CDR3 length equals 17 residues. Germline assignment: CDR1 KGHSH and CDR2 LQKENI. The V end lost 3 bases, the J end lost 0 bases, and 15 bases lay between the germline ends. This chain's CDR3 is CASSPSTATYSGNTIYF. CDR3 in DNA: TGTGCCAGCTCACCGTCGACAGCCACCTACTCTGGAAACACCATATATTTT.

V gene TRBV18 combines with J gene TRBJ2-1; 9 positions agree with TRBD2. The CDR3 loop spans 14 amino acids. The J segment lost 10 bases and the V segment lost 2 bases, leaving 6 bases of the junction unmatched. In germline, CDR1 is KGHSH, CDR2 LQKENI. CDR3 residues: CASSPSMREGEQFF. The DNA of the CDR3 is TGTGCCAGCTCACCATCAATGCGGGAGGGGGAGCAGTTCTTC. Drawing the rest from reference TRBV18 and TRBJ2-1, the complete variable domain is NAGVMQNPRHLVRRRGQEARLRCSPMKGHSHVYWYRQLPEEGLKFMVYLQKENIIDESGMPKERFSAEFPKEGPSILRIQQVVRGDSAAYFCASSPSMREGEQFFGPGTRLTVL.